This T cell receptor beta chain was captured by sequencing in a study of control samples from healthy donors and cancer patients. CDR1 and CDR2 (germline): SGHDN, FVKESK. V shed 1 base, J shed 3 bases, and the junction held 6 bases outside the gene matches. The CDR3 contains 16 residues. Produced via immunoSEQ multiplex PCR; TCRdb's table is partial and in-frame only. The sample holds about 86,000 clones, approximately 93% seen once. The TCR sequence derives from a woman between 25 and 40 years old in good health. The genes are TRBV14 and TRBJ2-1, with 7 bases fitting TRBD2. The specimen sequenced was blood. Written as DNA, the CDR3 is TGTGCCAGCAGCCAAGTGGGCGGGAGAGTCTACAATGAGCAGTTCTTC. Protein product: CASSQVGGRVYNEQFF.